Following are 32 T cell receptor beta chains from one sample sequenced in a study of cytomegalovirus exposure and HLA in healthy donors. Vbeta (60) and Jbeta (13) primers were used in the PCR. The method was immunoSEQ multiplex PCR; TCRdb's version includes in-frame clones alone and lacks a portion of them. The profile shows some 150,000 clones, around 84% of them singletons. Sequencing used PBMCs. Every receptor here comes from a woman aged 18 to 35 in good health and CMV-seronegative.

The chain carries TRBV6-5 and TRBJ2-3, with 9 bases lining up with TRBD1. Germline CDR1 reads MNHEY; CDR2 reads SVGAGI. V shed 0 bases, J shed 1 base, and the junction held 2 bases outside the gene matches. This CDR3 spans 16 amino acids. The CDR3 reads CASSYSGQGGTDTQYF. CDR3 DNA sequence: TGTGCCAGCAGTTACTCGGGACAGGGTGGCACAGATACGCAGTATTTT.

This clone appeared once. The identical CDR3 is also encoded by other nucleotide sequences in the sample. The CDR3 DNA reads as TGTGCCAGCAGCTATAACTCCTACGAGCAGTACTTC. Its translation: CASSYNSYEQYF. The V and J genes are TRBV27 and TRBJ2-7; no firm D call. This CDR3 is 12 amino acids long. Germline V gene data show CDR1 as MNHEY and CDR2 as SMNVEV (reference sequence). V lost 6 bases, J lost 0 bases, and 6 bases lay in between.

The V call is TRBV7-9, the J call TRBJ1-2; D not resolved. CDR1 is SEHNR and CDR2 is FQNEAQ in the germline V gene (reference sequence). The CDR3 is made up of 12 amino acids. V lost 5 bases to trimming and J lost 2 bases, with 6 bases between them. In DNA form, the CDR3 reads TGTGCCAGCAGCGGGCAGAACTATGGCTACACCTTC. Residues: CASSGQNYGYTF.

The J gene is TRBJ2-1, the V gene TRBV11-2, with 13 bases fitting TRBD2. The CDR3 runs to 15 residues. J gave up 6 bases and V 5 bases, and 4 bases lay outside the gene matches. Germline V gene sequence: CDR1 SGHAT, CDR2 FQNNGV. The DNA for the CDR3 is TGTGCCAGCAGCCCTGGACTAGCGGGAGTCAATGAGCAGTTCTTC. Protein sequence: CASSPGLAGVNEQFF.

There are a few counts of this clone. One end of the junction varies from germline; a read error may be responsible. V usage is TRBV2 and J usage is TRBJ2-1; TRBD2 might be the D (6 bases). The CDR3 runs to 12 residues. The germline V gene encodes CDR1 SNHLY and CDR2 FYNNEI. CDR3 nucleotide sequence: TGCGCGGGGCAGCGGACCAACAATGAGCAGTTCTTC. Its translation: CAGQRTNNEQFF.

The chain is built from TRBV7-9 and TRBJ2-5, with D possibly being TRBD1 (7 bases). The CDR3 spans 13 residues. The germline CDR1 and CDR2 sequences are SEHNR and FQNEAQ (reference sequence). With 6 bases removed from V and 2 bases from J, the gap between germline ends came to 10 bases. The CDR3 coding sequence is TGTGCCAGCAGGCGGGGACAGCAAGAGACCCAGTACTTC. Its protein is CASRRGQQETQYF.

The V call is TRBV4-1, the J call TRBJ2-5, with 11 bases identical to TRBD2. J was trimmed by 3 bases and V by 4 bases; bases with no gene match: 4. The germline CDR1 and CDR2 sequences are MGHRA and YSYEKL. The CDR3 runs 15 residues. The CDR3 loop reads CASSPGTSGEETQYF. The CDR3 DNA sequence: TGCGCCAGCAGCCCAGGGACTAGCGGTGAAGAGACCCAGTACTTC.

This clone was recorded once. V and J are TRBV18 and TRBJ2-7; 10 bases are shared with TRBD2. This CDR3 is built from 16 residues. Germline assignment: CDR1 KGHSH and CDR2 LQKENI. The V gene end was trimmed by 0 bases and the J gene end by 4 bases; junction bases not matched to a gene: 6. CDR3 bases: TGTGCCAGCTCACCACCGGCTAGCGGGAGTCTTTACGAGCAGTACTTC. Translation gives CASSPPASGSLYEQYF.

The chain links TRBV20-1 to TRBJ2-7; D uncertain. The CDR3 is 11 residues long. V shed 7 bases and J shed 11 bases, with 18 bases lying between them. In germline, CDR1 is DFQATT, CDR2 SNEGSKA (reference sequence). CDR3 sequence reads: CSGDQVGLEYF. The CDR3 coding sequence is TGCAGTGGCGATCAGGTGGGCCTGGAGTACTTC.

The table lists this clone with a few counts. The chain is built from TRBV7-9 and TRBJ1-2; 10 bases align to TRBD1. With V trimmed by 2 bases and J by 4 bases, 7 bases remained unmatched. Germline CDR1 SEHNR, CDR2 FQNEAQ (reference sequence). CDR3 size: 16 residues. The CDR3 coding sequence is TGTGCCAGCAGCTTATTGACAGGGGGCGAGGGCTATGGCTACACCTTC. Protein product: CASSLLTGGEGYGYTF.

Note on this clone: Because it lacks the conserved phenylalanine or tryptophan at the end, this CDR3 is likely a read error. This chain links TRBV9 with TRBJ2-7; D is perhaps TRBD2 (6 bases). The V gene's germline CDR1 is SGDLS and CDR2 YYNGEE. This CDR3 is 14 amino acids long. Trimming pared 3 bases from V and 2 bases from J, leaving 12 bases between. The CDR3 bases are TGTGCCAGCAGCGGTGGACGGGGGACCTACGAGCAGTACCTC. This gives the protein CASSGGRGTYEQYL.

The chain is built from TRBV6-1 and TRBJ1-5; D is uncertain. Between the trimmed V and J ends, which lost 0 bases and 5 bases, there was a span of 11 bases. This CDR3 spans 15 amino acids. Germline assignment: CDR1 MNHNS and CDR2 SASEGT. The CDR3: CASSEATEAYQPQHF. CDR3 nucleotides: TGTGCCAGCAGTGAAGCCACAGAAGCTTATCAGCCCCAGCATTTT.

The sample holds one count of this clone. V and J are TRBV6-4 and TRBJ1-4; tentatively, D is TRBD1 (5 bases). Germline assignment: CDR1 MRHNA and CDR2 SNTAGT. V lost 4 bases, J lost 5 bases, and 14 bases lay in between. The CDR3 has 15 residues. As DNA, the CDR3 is TGTGCCAGCAGTGGCTTGGGGGAGGGGAATGAAAAACTGTTTTTT. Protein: CASSGLGEGNEKLFF.

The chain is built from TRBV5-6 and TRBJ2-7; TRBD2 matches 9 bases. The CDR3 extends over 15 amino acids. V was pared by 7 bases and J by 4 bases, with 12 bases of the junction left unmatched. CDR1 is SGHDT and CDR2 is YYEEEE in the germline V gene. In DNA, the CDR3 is TGTGCCAGCCTATACTGCAGCGGGAGGTCTTACGAGCAGTACTTC. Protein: CASLYCSGRSYEQYF. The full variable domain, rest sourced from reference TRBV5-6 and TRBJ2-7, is DAGVTQSPTHLIKTRGQQVTLRCSPKSGHDTVSWYQQALGQGPQFIFQYYEEEERQRGNFPDRFSGHQFPNYSSELNVNALLLGDSALYLCASLYCSGRSYEQYFGPGTRLTVT.

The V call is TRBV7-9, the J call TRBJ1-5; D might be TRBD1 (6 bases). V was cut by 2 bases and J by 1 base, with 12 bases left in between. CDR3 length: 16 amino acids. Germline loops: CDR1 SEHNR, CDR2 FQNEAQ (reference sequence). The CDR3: CASSLLNDRSNQPQHF. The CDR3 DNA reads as TGTGCCAGCAGCTTACTAAACGACAGGAGCAATCAGCCCCAGCATTTT.

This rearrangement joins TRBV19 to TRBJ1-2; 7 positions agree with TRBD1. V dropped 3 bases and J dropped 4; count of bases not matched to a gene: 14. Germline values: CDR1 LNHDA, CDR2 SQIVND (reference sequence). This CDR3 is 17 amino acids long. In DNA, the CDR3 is TGTGCCAGTAGTATGGACATCATCGACAGGGAACTCTATGGCTACACCTTC. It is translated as CASSMDIIDRELYGYTF.

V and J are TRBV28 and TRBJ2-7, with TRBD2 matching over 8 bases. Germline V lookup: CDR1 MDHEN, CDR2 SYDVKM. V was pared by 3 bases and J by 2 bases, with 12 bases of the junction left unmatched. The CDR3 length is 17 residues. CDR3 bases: TGTGCCAGCAGTTTTTCTCCCTCTAGCGGGTCAGCCTACGAGCAGTACTTC. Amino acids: CASSFSPSSGSAYEQYF.

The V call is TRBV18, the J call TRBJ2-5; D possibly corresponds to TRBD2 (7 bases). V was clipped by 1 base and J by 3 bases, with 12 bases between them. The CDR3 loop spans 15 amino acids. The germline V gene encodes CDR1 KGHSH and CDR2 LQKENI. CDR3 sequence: CASSPQQGGEETQYF. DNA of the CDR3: TGTGCCAGCTCACCACAACAGGGAGGGGAAGAGACCCAGTACTTC.

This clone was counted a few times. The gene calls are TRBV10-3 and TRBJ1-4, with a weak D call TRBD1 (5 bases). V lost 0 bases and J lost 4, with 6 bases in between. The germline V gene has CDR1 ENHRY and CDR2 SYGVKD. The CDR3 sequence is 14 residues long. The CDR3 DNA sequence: TGTGCCATCAGTGAGTCCCAGGGTAATGAAAAACTGTTTTTT. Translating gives CAISESQGNEKLFF.

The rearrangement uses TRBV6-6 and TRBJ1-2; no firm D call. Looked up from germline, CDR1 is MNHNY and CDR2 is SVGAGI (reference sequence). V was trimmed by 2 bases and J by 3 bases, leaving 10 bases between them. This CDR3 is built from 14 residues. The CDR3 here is CASSYLGAYYGYTF. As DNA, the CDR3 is TGTGCCAGCAGTTACCTTGGAGCCTACTATGGCTACACCTTC.

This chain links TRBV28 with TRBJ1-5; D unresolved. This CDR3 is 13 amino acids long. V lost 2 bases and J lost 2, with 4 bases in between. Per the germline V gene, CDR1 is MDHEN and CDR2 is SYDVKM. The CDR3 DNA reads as TGTGCCAGCAGTTTAACGGGCAATCAGCCCCAGCATTTT. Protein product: CASSLTGNQPQHF.

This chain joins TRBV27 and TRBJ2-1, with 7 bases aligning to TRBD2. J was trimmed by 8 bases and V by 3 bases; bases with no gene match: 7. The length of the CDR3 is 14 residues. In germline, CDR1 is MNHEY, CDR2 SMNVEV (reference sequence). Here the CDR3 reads CASSFIRGVDEQFF. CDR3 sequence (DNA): TGTGCCAGCAGTTTTATCCGGGGGGTGGATGAGCAGTTCTTC.

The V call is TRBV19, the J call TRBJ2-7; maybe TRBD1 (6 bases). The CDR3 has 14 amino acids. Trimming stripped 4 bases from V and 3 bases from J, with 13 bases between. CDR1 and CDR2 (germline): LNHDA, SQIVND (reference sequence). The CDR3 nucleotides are TGTGCCAGTAGTACAGGGGATCTGGGCTACGAGCAGTACTTC. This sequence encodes CASSTGDLGYEQYF.

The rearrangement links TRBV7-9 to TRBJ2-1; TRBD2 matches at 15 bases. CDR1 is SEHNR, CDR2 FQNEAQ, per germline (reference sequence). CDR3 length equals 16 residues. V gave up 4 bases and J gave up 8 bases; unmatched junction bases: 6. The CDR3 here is CASSWGLAGGVDEQFF. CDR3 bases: TGTGCCAGCAGCTGGGGACTAGCGGGAGGTGTGGATGAGCAGTTCTTC. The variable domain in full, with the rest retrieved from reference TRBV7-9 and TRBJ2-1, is DTGVSQNPRHKITKRGQNVTFRCDPISEHNRLYWYRQTLGQGPEFLTYFQNEAQLEKSRLLSDRFSAERPKGSFSTLEIQRTEQGDSAMYLCASSWGLAGGVDEQFFGPGTRLTVL.

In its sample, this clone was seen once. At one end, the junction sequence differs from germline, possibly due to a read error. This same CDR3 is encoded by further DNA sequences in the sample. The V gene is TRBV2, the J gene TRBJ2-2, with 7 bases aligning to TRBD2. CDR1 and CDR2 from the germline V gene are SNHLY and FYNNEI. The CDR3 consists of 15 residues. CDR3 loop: CASSKREAVGGELFF. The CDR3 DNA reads TGCGCCAGCAGCAAACGGGAGGCGGTCGGCGGGGAGCTGTTTTTT.

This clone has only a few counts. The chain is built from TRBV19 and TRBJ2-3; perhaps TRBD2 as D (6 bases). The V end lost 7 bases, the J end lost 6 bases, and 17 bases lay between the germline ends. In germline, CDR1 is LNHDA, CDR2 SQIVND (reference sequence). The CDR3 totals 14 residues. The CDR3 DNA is TGTGCCAGTACCCAGGTGCGGGACGGGGATACGCAGTATTTT. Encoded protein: CASTQVRDGDTQYF.

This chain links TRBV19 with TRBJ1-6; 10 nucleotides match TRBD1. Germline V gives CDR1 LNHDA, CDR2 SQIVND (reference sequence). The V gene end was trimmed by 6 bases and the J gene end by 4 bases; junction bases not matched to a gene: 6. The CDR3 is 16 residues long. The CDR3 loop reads CASSGGDRGYNSPLHF. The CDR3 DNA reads TGTGCCAGTAGCGGCGGGGACAGGGGTTATAATTCACCCCTCCACTTT.

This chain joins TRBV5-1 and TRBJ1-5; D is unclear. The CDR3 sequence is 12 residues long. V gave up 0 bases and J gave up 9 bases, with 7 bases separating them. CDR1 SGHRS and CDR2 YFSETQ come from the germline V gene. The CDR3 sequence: CASSLGLRPQHF. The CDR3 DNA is TGCGCCAGCAGCTTGGGACTCCGGCCCCAGCATTTT.

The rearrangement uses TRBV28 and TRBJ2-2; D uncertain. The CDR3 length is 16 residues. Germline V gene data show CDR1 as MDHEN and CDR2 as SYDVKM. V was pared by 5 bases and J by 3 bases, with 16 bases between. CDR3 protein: CASSPSQLGHTGELFF. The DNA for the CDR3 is TGTGCCAGCAGTCCCTCTCAATTGGGCCACACCGGGGAGCTGTTTTTT.

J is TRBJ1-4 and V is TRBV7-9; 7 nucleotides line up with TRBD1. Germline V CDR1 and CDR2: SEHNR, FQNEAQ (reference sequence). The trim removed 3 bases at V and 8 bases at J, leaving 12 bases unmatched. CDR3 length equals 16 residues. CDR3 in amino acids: CASSLARAGGREKLFF. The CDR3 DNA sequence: TGTGCCAGCAGCTTGGCACGGGCAGGGGGAAGAGAAAAACTGTTTTTT. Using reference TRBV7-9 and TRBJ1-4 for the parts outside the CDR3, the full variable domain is DTGVSQNPRHKITKRGQNVTFRCDPISEHNRLYWYRQTLGQGPEFLTYFQNEAQLEKSRLLSDRFSAERPKGSFSTLEIQRTEQGDSAMYLCASSLARAGGREKLFFGSGTQLSVL.

The CDR3 region has the DNA TGTGCCAGCAGTTCGGCGGGTGGCGAGCAGTACTTC. Its translation: CASSSAGGEQYF. The rearrangement joins TRBV28 to TRBJ2-7, with D perhaps TRBD2 (5 bases). The CDR3 covers 12 residues. Germline V gene lookup returns CDR1 MDHEN and CDR2 SYDVKM. V was pared by 4 bases and J by 6 bases, with 10 bases between.

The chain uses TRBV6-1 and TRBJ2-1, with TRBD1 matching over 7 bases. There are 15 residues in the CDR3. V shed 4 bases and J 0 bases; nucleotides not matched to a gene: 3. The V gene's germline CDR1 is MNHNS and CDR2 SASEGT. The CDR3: CASSGWDSSYNEQFF. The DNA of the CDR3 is TGTGCCAGCAGTGGATGGGACAGCTCCTACAATGAGCAGTTCTTC.